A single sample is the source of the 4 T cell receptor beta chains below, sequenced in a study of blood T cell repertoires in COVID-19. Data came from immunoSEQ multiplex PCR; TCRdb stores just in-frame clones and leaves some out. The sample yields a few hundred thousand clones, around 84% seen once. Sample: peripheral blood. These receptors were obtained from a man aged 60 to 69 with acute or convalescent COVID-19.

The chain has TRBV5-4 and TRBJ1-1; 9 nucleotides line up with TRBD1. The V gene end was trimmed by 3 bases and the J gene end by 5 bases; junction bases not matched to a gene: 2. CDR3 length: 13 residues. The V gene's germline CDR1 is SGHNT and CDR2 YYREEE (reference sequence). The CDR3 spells CASSSTGGTEAFF. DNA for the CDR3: TGTGCCAGCAGCTCGACAGGGGGAACTGAAGCTTTCTTT.

The CDR3 DNA follows: TGTGCCACCAGCAGGGAACGGACAGGGTTTGGCACAGATACGCAGTATTTT. This gives the protein CATSRERTGFGTDTQYF. This chain uses TRBV15 with TRBJ2-3; 8 bases map to TRBD1. From germline, CDR1 is LNHNV and CDR2 YYDKDF (reference sequence). The CDR3 covers 17 residues. Unmatched junction bases numbered 9, after V lost 3 bases and J lost 1 base.

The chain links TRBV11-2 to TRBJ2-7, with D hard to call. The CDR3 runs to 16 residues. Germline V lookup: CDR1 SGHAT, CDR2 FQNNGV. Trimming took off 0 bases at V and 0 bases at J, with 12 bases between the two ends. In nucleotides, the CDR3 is TGTGCCAGCAGCTTAGATCTCTCCCGAGGCTCCTACGAGCAGTACTTC. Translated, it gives CASSLDLSRGSYEQYF.

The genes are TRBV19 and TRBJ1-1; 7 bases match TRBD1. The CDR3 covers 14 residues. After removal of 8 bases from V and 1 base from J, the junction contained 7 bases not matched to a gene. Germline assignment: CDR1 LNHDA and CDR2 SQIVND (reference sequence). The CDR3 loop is CASRRGHGNTEAFF. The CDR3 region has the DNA TGTGCCAGTCGGAGGGGGCATGGGAACACTGAAGCTTTCTTT.